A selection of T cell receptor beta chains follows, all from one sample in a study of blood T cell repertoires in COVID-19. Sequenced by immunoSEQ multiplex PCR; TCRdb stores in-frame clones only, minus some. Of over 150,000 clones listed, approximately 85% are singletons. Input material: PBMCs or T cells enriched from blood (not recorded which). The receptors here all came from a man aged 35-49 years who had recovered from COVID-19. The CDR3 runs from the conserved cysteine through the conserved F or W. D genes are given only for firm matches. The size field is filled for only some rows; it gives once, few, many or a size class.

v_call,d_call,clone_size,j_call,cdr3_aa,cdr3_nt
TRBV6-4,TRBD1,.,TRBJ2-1,CASSPGGDWGSKYEQFF,TGTGCCAGCAGCCCAGGGGGCGATTGGGGTTCTAAGTATGAGCAGTTCTTC
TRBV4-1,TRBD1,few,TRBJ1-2,CASSQDPTGAYYGYTF,TGCGCCAGCAGCCAAGATCCAACAGGGGCATACTATGGCTACACCTTC
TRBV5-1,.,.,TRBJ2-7,CASSFEGNLHEQYF,TGCGCCAGCAGCTTTGAGGGCAATCTCCACGAGCAGTACTTC
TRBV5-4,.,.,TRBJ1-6,CASGLKSSYNSPLHF,TGTGCCAGCGGGCTGAAGAGCTCCTATAATTCACCCCTCCACTTT
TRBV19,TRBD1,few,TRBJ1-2,CASTLRDSILYGYTF,TGTGCCAGTACCCTCCGGGACAGTATATTGTATGGCTACACCTTC
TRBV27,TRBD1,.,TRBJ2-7,CASSFGQGVREQYF,TGTGCCAGCAGTTTTGGGCAGGGGGTTCGCGAGCAGTACTTC
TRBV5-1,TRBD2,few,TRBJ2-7,CASSLGLAGAAGPYEQYF,TGCGCCAGCAGCTTGGGACTAGCGGGAGCCGCGGGACCCTACGAGCAGTACTTC
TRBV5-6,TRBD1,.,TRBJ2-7,CASSDGTGVYEQYF,TGTGCCAGCAGCGACGGGACAGGGGTCTACGAGCAGTACTTC
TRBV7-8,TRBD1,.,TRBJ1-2,CASSPDRGRVYGYTF,TGTGCCAGCAGCCCCGACAGGGGCCGGGTCTATGGCTACACCTTC
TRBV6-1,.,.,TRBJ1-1,CASSDLFGGQGLGPNTEAFF,TGTGCCAGCAGTGATTTGTTTGGGGGCCAAGGGTTAGGGCCCAACACTGAAGCTTTCTTT
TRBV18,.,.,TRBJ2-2,CASSPRSGSWSNTGELFF,TGTGCCAGCTCACCACGGTCGGGATCCTGGTCGAACACCGGGGAGCTGTTTTTT
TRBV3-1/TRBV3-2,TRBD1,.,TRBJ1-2,CASSQQGAEGYTF,TGTGCCAGCAGCCAACAGGGGGCGGAGGGCTACACCTTC
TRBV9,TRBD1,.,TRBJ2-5,CASSGHRGTQETQYF,TGTGCCAGCAGCGGACACAGGGGAACACAAGAGACCCAGTACTTC
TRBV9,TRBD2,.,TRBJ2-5,CASSVGGREATYQETQYF,TGTGCCAGCAGCGTAGGGGGGAGGGAGGCCACGTACCAAGAGACCCAGTACTTC
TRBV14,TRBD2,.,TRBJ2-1,CASSSWTSGRNEQFF,TGTGCCAGCAGCTCTTGGACTAGCGGGAGAAATGAGCAGTTCTTC
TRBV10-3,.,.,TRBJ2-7,CAIRRDNSYEQYF,TGTGCCATCCGTCGGGACAACTCCTACGAGCAGTACTTC
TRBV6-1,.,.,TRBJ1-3,CASSESAGFVNTIYF,TGTGCCAGCAGTGAAAGTGCAGGTTTTGTGAACACCATATATTTT
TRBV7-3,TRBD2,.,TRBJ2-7,CASSLYPPGLAGGEQYF,TGTGCCAGCAGCTTATACCCTCCGGGACTAGCGGGAGGGGAGCAGTACTTC
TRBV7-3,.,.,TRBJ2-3,CASSLGTTDTQYF,TGTGCCAGCAGCTTGGGGACTACAGATACGCAGTATTTT
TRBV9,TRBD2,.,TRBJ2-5,CASSMGLAGVETQYF,TGTGCCAGCAGTATGGGACTAGCGGGGGTGGAGACCCAGTACTTC
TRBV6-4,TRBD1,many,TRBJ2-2,CASSDSQGDTGELFF,TGTGCCAGCAGTGACTCCCAGGGGGACACCGGGGAGCTGTTTTTT
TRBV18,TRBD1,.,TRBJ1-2,CASSRGQGALNYGYTF,TGTGCCAGCTCACGGGGACAGGGGGCTCTTAACTATGGCTACACCTTC
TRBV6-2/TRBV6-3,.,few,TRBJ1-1,CASSPKAGGALGTEAFF,TGTGCCAGCAGTCCGAAGGCGGGCGGGGCACTTGGCACTGAAGCTTTCTTT
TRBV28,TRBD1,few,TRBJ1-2,CASRRQGNYGYTF,TGTGCCAGCAGAAGACAGGGCAACTATGGCTACACCTTC
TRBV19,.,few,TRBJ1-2,CASSTQTTGGYTF,TGTGCCAGTAGTACCCAAACAACGGGGGGCTACACCTTC
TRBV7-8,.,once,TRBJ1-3,CASSSSRPIQGVVGNTIYF,TGTGCCAGCAGCTCTTCCCGCCCCATACAGGGTGTCGTTGGAAACACCATATATTTT
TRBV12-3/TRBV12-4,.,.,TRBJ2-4,CASSGSIKNIQYF,TGTGCCAGCTCAGGCTCGATAAAAAACATTCAGTACTTC
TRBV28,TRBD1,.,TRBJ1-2,CASSTGQDYGYTF,TGTGCCAGCAGTACTGGACAGGACTATGGCTACACCTTC
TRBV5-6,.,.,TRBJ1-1,CASSSYTEAFF,TGTGCCAGCAGCTCTTACACTGAAGCTTTCTTT
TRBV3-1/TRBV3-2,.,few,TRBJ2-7,CASSQVAYEQYF,TGTGCCAGCAGCCAAGTAGCCTACGAGCAGTACTTC
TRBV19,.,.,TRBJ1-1,CASGAGRTEAFF,TGTGCCAGTGGGGCAGGGCGGACTGAAGCTTTCTTT
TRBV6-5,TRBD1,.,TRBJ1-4,CASEGQGDKLSF,TGTGCCAGCGAAGGACAGGGGGATAAACTTTCTTTT